This T cell receptor beta chain was obtained from a study of CD8 T cells in ankylosing spondylitis. Overall study results and limits: Reportedly, matched ankylosing spondylitis synovial fluid was significantly enriched for disease-linked clones. Seemingly characteristic of ankylosing spondylitis blood was a TCR beta motif consisting of several highly homologous variants. In synovial fluid and blood from reactive arthritis, some motif variants were previously reported. Within peripheral blood, clones linked to disease were CD8+ and relatively rare.

The CDR3 spans 14 residues. The V end was cut by 5 bases, the J end by 5 bases, with 18 bases between. CDR1 is SQVTM and CDR2 is ANQGSEA in the germline V gene. Quantitative 5'-RACE with molecular barcodes was used to make the TCR beta libraries. TCRdb called the 5' RACE reads again in MiXCR, with one record for every CDR3 protein. The sample holds a few hundred thousand distinct CDR3 sequences, approximately 20% seen once. This clonotype was seen at least ten times. Its specificity is unknown. The source material was blood, either unsorted or a sorted T cell fraction (not recorded which). The clonotype was recovered from a male donor with ankylosing spondylitis. The chain couples TRBV29-1 to TRBJ2-5, with D uncertain. In DNA, the CDR3 is TGCAGCGTTCAAAGGACCCTTAATGGGGAGACCCAGTACTTC. It is translated as CSVQRTLNGETQYF.